Listed here is a single T cell receptor (beta chain). This record comes from a study of OX40 agonist ivuxolimab in advanced cancers. In the study overall: Prior anti-PD-1, anti-PD-L1 or anti-CTLA-4 therapy was allowed; over 30% had some.

Repertoires were generated with immunoSEQ multiplex PCR, while TCRdb's copy carries only in-frame clones and drops some. The sample has about 120,000 clones; 93% are singletons. The CDR3 runs to 13 residues. From germline, CDR1 is LGHNT and CDR2 FRNRAP. V was cut by 5 bases and J by 5 bases, with 12 bases left in between. This receptor was taken from an adult with an advanced solid tumor such as melanoma, head and neck, liver or kidney cancer. The sample here was CD4+ or CD8+ T cells sorted from blood, taken in a trial of the OX40 agonist ivuxolimab. The chain joins TRBV12-5 to TRBJ2-5; D is perhaps TRBD1 (5 bases). CDR3 sequence (DNA): TGTGCTAGTGGTCCTTTCCCAGGGGAGACCCAGTACTTC. Translation: CASGPFPGETQYF.